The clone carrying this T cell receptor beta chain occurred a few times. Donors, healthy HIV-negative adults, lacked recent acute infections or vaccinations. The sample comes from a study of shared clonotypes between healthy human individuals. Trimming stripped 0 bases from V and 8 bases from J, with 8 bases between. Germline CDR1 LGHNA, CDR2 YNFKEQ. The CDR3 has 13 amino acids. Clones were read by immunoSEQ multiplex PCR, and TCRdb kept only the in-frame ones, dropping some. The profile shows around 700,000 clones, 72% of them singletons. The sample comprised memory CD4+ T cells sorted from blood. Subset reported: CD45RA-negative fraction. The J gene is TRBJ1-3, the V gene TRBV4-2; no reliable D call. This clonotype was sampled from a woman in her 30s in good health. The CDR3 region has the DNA TGTGCCAGCAGCCAAGAGGGAAAACACACCATATATTTT. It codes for CASSQEGKHTIYF.